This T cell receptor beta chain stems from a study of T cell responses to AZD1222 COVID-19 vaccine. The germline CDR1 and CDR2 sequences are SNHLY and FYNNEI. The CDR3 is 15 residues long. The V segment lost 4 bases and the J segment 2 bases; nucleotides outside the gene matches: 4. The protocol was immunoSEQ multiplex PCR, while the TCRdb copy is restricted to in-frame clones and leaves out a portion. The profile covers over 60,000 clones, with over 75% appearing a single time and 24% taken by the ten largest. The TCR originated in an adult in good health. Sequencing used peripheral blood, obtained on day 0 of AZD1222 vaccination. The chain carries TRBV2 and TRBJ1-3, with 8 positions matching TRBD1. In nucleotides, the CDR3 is TGTGCCAGCAGTGCCCTGACAGGGGCTGGAAACACCATATATTTT. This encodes CASSALTGAGNTIYF.